These 17 T cell receptor beta chains were all obtained from the same sample, sequenced in a study of immune evolution from preneoplasia to lung adenocarcinoma (TCRdb year 2021). The library was produced with the immunoSEQ multiplex PCR assay. Drawn from immuneACCESS, this table holds only the in-frame rearrangements with V and J called that TCRdb kept. Clones are partly lost; checked studies trace under half to an unresolved V gene and leave the rest unexplained. This sample is represented by approximately 8,300 clones; around 81% of them were singletons. The ten largest account for approximately 7.7% of the sample. Sample: FFPE adjacent normal lung tissue. The source of these receptors is a person between 65 and 79 years old with lung adenocarcinoma.

CDR3 sequence: CASSPLGQRNPEQFF. DNA for the CDR3: TGTGCCAGCAGCCCTCTCGGCCAGCGAAACCCAGAGCAGTTCTTC. The gene calls are TRBV7-9 and TRBJ2-1; D uncertain. The length of the CDR3 is 15 residues. Trimming removed 5 bases at V and 10 bases at J, with 21 bases between. Germline CDR1 and CDR2: SEHNR and FQNEAQ (reference sequence).

V and J are TRBV5-6 and TRBJ2-3; 7 nucleotides agree with TRBD2. J gave up 6 bases and V 0 bases, and 1 base lay outside the gene matches. The CDR3 extends over 13 amino acids. Germline V gives CDR1 SGHDT, CDR2 YYEEEE. CDR3 sequence: CASSLVGGDTQYF. The DNA for the CDR3 is TGTGCCAGCAGCTTGGTGGGGGGGGATACGCAGTATTTT.

This chain joins TRBV19 and TRBJ1-1, with D uncertain. V was shortened by 4 bases and J by 7 bases, with 7 bases between the two germline ends. Germline V lookup: CDR1 LNHDA, CDR2 SQIVND (reference sequence). The CDR3 spans 11 residues. CDR3 nucleotide sequence: TGTGCCAGTAGTACAGGACTTGAAGCTTTCTTT. It specifies CASSTGLEAFF.

The chain is built from TRBV11-3 and TRBJ2-7; 7 bases line up with TRBD2. The germline V gene has CDR1 SGHNT and CDR2 YENEEA. The CDR3 is 15 residues long. Trimming took 3 bases from V and 3 from J; bases not matched to a gene: 8. The chain's CDR3 is CASSFQSGIFYEQYF. The DNA of the CDR3 is TGTGCCAGCAGCTTTCAGAGCGGGATCTTCTACGAGCAGTACTTC.

The chain carries TRBV30 and TRBJ2-1, with TRBD2 matching over 7 bases. Trimming removed 2 bases from V and 0 bases from J; junction bases left unmatched: 1. The germline V gene encodes CDR1 GTSNPN and CDR2 SVGIG (reference sequence). The CDR3 is made up of 14 amino acids. CDR3 region: CAWSTSDSYNEQFF. In DNA, the CDR3 is TGTGCCTGGAGTACTAGCGACTCCTACAATGAGCAGTTCTTC. The full variable domain, its missing parts supplied by reference TRBV30 and TRBJ2-1, is SQTIHQWPATLVQPVGSPLSLECTVEGTSNPNLYWYRQAAGRGLQLLFYSVGIGQISSEVPQNLSASRPQDRQFILSSKKLLLSDSGFYLCAWSTSDSYNEQFFGPGTRLTVL.

This clone appeared once. The gene calls are TRBV2 and TRBJ2-5, with a tentative D call TRBD2 (6 bases). CDR3 size: 14 residues. The V end lost 5 bases, the J end lost 0 bases, and 10 bases lay between the germline ends. CDR1 SNHLY and CDR2 FYNNEI come from the germline V gene. This chain's CDR3 is CASSRDLNQETQYF. CDR3 bases: TGTGCCAGCAGTCGGGACTTAAACCAAGAGACCCAGTACTTC.

Only one count was recorded for this clone. The chain is built from TRBV28 and TRBJ1-5; 8 bases match TRBD1. V shed 4 bases, J shed 3 bases, and the junction held 2 bases outside the gene matches. The CDR3 contains 14 residues. Germline values: CDR1 MDHEN, CDR2 SYDVKM. The CDR3 is CASSSQGDNQPQHF. The CDR3 region has the DNA TGTGCCAGCAGTTCACAGGGGGACAATCAGCCCCAGCATTTT.

The chain is built from TRBV29-1 and TRBJ2-7; TRBD2 agrees at 10 bases. J lost 4 bases, V lost 6 bases, and 9 bases had no gene match. The CDR3 totals 14 residues. CDR1 is SQVTM and CDR2 is ANQGSEA in the germline V gene. The CDR3 bases are TGCAGCGTAACCTTAGCGGGGGGCTTTTACGAGCAGTACTTC. It is translated as CSVTLAGGFYEQYF.

This chain connects TRBV28 to TRBJ1-1, with a weak D call TRBD1 (6 bases). The CDR3 sequence is 16 residues long. Trimming pared 7 bases from V and 7 bases from J, leaving 25 bases between. Looked up from germline, CDR1 is MDHEN and CDR2 is SYDVKM. The CDR3 nucleotides are TGTGCCAGCACCTCCCACCTGGCGGGGGGCGAGGTTGAAGCTTTCTTT. Residues: CASTSHLAGGEVEAFF.

The rearrangement uses TRBV28 and TRBJ1-2; possible D gene TRBD1, 6 bases. CDR3 length equals 11 residues. Germline-derived CDR1 and CDR2 are MDHEN and SYDVKM. The ends were cut back, 8 bases at V and 8 bases at J, with 12 bases in the middle. This chain's CDR3 is CASATGLGYTF. CDR3 DNA: TGTGCCAGCGCTACAGGGCTCGGCTACACCTTC.

The V call is TRBV28, the J call TRBJ1-6; 7 bases line up with TRBD1. The germline V gene encodes CDR1 MDHEN and CDR2 SYDVKM. V trimming: 5 bases; J trimming: 5 bases; junction bases outside the gene matches: 3. This CDR3 is 14 amino acids long. The chain's CDR3 is CASSLGTDNSPLHF. Here the CDR3 DNA reads TGTGCCAGCAGTCTTGGGACAGATAATTCACCCCTCCACTTT.

The chain carries TRBV11-2 and TRBJ2-5; D perhaps matches TRBD2 (6 bases). Germline V lookup: CDR1 SGHAT, CDR2 FQNNGV. This CDR3 is built from 15 residues. Trimming took 10 bases from V and 3 from J, leaving 21 bases between them. The CDR3: CATTAYGTAKETQYF. CDR3 DNA: TGTGCCACCACAGCTTATGGGACTGCAAAAGAGACCCAGTACTTC.

J is TRBJ2-7 and V is TRBV30, with D perhaps TRBD1 or TRBD2 (9 bases each). This CDR3 has 17 amino acids. CDR1 GTSNPN and CDR2 SVGIG come from the germline V gene (reference sequence). The V end was cut by 3 bases, the J end by 5 bases, with 26 bases between. The CDR3 DNA sequence: TGTGCCTGGAGGGGGACAGGGATATTAGCGGGAGCTGACGAGCAGTACTTC. It is translated as CAWRGTGILAGADEQYF.

CDR3 region: CASSPGVIATDTQYF. As DNA, the CDR3 is TGTGCCAGCAGTCCCGGGGTGATCGCCACAGATACGCAGTATTTT. The chain carries TRBV25-1 and TRBJ2-3; a possible D gene is TRBD2 (5 bases). V was pared by 5 bases and J by 2 bases, with 14 bases between. This CDR3 spans 15 amino acids. Germline-derived CDR1 and CDR2 are MGHDK and SYGVNS. The full variable domain, with the rest looked up from reference TRBV25-1 and TRBJ2-3, is EADIYQTPRYLVIGTGKKITLECSQTMGHDKMYWYQQDPGMELHLIHYSYGVNSTEKGDLSSESTVSRIRTEHFPLTLESARPSHTSQYLCASSPGVIATDTQYFGPGTRLTVL.

The CDR3 loop reads CASSEPGQGASEAFF. The CDR3 DNA reads TGTGCCAGCAGTGAACCTGGACAGGGGGCGTCTGAAGCTTTCTTT. The chain is built from TRBV6-1 and TRBJ1-1, with 11 bases lining up with TRBD1. CDR1 MNHNS and CDR2 SASEGT come from the germline V gene. V gave up 2 bases and J gave up 6 bases; unmatched junction bases: 5. There are 15 residues in the CDR3.

This chain connects TRBV29-1 to TRBJ1-2, with D possibly matching TRBD1 (6 bases). Germline CDR1 reads SQVTM; CDR2 reads ANQGSEA. V lost 5 bases, J lost 8 bases, and 24 bases lay in between. CDR3 size: 15 residues. CDR3: CSVQDGRGGSRGYTF. The CDR3 bases are TGCAGCGTTCAGGACGGGAGAGGGGGGAGCCGCGGCTACACCTTC.

The chain joins TRBV30 to TRBJ1-6; D is perhaps TRBD1 (6 bases). Germline V gene data show CDR1 as GTSNPN and CDR2 as SVGIG (reference sequence). V was trimmed by 0 bases and J by 4 bases, leaving 13 bases between them. This CDR3 is 16 amino acids long. The CDR3 DNA reads TGTGCCTGGAGTGTACCCCGGACAGCTTATAATTCACCCCTCCACTTT. Amino acids: CAWSVPRTAYNSPLHF.